The 20 T cell receptor beta chains below were found in one sample sequenced in a study of T cell changes during pregnancy in multiple sclerosis. Only in-frame clones appear in the TCRdb table, and some are missing; sequencing was by immunoSEQ multiplex PCR. The sample yields some 100,000 clones, roughly 92% seen once. Specimen: peripheral blood, collected in the second trimester of pregnancy. Receptor source: a female donor with multiple sclerosis, enrolled in a pregnancy study.

The rearrangement joins TRBV5-1 to TRBJ2-7; tentative D call: TRBD1 (5 bases). V was pared by 2 bases and J by 2 bases, with 8 bases between. CDR1 SGHRS and CDR2 YFSETQ come from the germline V gene. The CDR3 totals 13 residues. The CDR3 DNA is TGCGCCAGCAGCTTTGGGGCTACCTACGAGCAGTACTTC. This translates into CASSFGATYEQYF. Based on the CDR3 plus reference TRBV5-1 and TRBJ2-7, the full variable domain is KAGVTQTPRYLIKTRGQQVTLSCSPISGHRSVSWYQQTPGQGLQFLFEYFSETQRNKGNFPGRFSGRQFSNSRSEMNVSTLELGDSALYLCASSFGATYEQYFGPGTRLTVT.

The chain links TRBV6-6 to TRBJ2-7; a possible D gene is TRBD2 (5 bases). CDR1 is MNHNY, CDR2 SVGAGI, per germline (reference sequence). The length of the CDR3 is 15 residues. Trimming shortened V by 0 bases and J by 6 bases, and 15 bases separated the two germline ends. CDR3 protein: CASSYSRGYNSEQYF. The DNA for the CDR3 is TGTGCCAGCAGTTACTCGAGAGGGTACAACTCCGAGCAGTACTTC.

This chain uses TRBV5-6 with TRBJ1-2, with 8 bases fitting TRBD1. This CDR3 spans 14 amino acids. From germline, CDR1 is SGHDT and CDR2 YYEEEE. V shed 4 bases and J 4 bases; nucleotides not matched to a gene: 6. CDR3 sequence (DNA): TGTGCCAGCAGCCTGGACAGGGTTCCCTATGGCTACACCTTC. As protein: CASSLDRVPYGYTF. Full variable domain (remainder filled in from reference TRBV5-6 and TRBJ1-2): DAGVTQSPTHLIKTRGQQVTLRCSPKSGHDTVSWYQQALGQGPQFIFQYYEEEERQRGNFPDRFSGHQFPNYSSELNVNALLLGDSALYLCASSLDRVPYGYTFGSGTRLTVV.

The chain links TRBV27 to TRBJ2-7; 8 bases map to TRBD1. The V gene end was trimmed by 2 bases and the J gene end by 1 base; junction bases not matched to a gene: 1. The CDR3 spans 14 residues. Looked up from germline, CDR1 is MNHEY and CDR2 is SMNVEV (reference sequence). The CDR3 here is CASSLQGASYEQYF. The CDR3 bases are TGTGCCAGCAGTTTACAGGGGGCTTCCTACGAGCAGTACTTC.

CDR3 region: CASSPPGVYYGYTF. As DNA, the CDR3 is TGTGCCAGCAGTCCCCCCGGAGTCTACTATGGCTACACCTTC. This rearrangement joins TRBV6-5 to TRBJ1-2; D gene uncertain. Germline V gene data show CDR1 as MNHEY and CDR2 as SVGAGI. This CDR3 region has 14 residues. Trimming cost V 5 bases and J 3 bases, with 13 bases left between them.

The rearrangement uses TRBV5-1 and TRBJ2-3; tentative D call: TRBD2 (6 bases). Trimming cost V 5 bases and J 0 bases, with 10 bases left between them. The CDR3 loop spans 14 amino acids. Germline CDR1 is SGHRS and CDR2 is YFSETQ. The CDR3 is CASSPGLSTDTQYF. The CDR3 region has the DNA TGCGCCAGCAGTCCGGGACTGAGCACAGATACGCAGTATTTT. The complete variable domain, with remaining parts taken from reference TRBV5-1 and TRBJ2-3, reads KAGVTQTPRYLIKTRGQQVTLSCSPISGHRSVSWYQQTPGQGLQFLFEYFSETQRNKGNFPGRFSGRQFSNSRSEMNVSTLELGDSALYLCASSPGLSTDTQYFGPGTRLTVL.

CDR3 protein: CASSAGTGEYNQPQHF. As DNA, the CDR3 is TGTGCCAGCAGCGCCGGGACAGGGGAATACAATCAGCCCCAGCATTTT. The chain carries TRBV9 and TRBJ1-5, with 10 bases matching TRBD1. Looked up from germline, CDR1 is SGDLS and CDR2 is YYNGEE. This CDR3 has 16 residues. With V trimmed by 3 bases and J by 3 bases, 6 bases remained unmatched.

The rearrangement links TRBV5-1 to TRBJ2-2; perhaps TRBD1 as D (6 bases). Germline-derived CDR1 and CDR2 are SGHRS and YFSETQ. The CDR3 runs 13 residues. V lost 1 base, J lost 7 bases, and 8 bases lay in between. The chain's CDR3 is CASSLTGIGELFF. The CDR3 nucleotides read TGCGCCAGCAGCTTGACAGGGATCGGGGAGCTGTTTTTT.

This sequence joins TRBV7-9 and TRBJ2-7; D is possibly TRBD2 (6 bases). CDR3 length: 16 amino acids. Germline V lookup: CDR1 SEHNR, CDR2 FQNEAQ (reference sequence). With 3 bases removed from V and 5 bases from J, the gap between germline ends came to 20 bases. In DNA form, the CDR3 reads TGTGCCAGCAGCTTTAGATTAGCCGGGAGTTACGACGAGCAGTACTTC. This sequence encodes CASSFRLAGSYDEQYF. The full variable domain, completed using reference TRBV7-9 and TRBJ2-7, is DTGVSQNPRHKITKRGQNVTFRCDPISEHNRLYWYRQTLGQGPEFLTYFQNEAQLEKSRLLSDRFSAERPKGSFSTLEIQRTEQGDSAMYLCASSFRLAGSYDEQYFGPGTRLTVT.

The rearrangement uses TRBV10-3 and TRBJ2-1; 7 bases map to TRBD2. Looked up from germline, CDR1 is ENHRY and CDR2 is SYGVKD. This CDR3 region has 15 residues. V lost 0 bases, J lost 4 bases, and 3 bases stayed unmatched. CDR3 DNA sequence: TGTGCCATCAGTGAGTCTGGCGGGGGTTACAATGAGCAGTTCTTC. It codes for CAISESGGGYNEQFF.

The chain recombines TRBV10-3 with TRBJ2-3; D gene uncertain. CDR3 length: 12 amino acids. Germline V gives CDR1 ENHRY, CDR2 SYGVKD. V lost 2 bases and J lost 3, with 3 bases in between. The CDR3: CAISERTDTQYF. The CDR3 DNA follows: TGTGCCATCAGTGAGCGTACAGATACGCAGTATTTT.

The chain recombines TRBV9 with TRBJ2-1; 8 bases align to TRBD1. CDR3 size: 15 residues. Germline V CDR1 and CDR2: SGDLS, YYNGEE. Trimming removed 4 bases from V and 2 bases from J; junction bases left unmatched: 5. The CDR3: CASSTRTGTYNEQFF. The CDR3 bases are TGTGCCAGCAGCACCCGGACAGGGACCTACAATGAGCAGTTCTTC.

The CDR3 reads CASSPRTENEQFF. In DNA, the CDR3 is TGTGCCAGCTCACCGCGGACAGAGAATGAGCAGTTCTTC. V usage is TRBV18 and J usage is TRBJ2-1; tentatively, D is TRBD1 (6 bases). Germline values: CDR1 KGHSH, CDR2 LQKENI. Trimming left V 3 bases short and J 7 bases short, with 10 bases between. This CDR3 is built from 13 residues.

The gene calls are TRBV7-2 and TRBJ2-7; 10 bases align to TRBD2. CDR3 length: 15 amino acids. Germline V gene lookup returns CDR1 SGHTA and CDR2 FQGNSA. Unmatched junction bases numbered 6, after V lost 5 bases and J lost 2 bases. As DNA, the CDR3 is TGTGCCAGCAGCATACCGGGACTAGCGCCCTACGAGCAGTACTTC. Translating gives CASSIPGLAPYEQYF.

The chain couples TRBV21-1 to TRBJ2-7; the DNA was not used to check the table's D call, TRBD2. TRBV21-1 is deemed a pseudogene. The CDR3 has 15 amino acids. CDR3 residues: CASDYPPRRSYEQYF. For the CDR3, the DNA is TGTGCCAGCGATTACCCCCCCCGGAGATCCTACGAGCAGTACTTC.

The chain combines TRBV11-2 with TRBJ2-3; 7 bases are a match to TRBD2. Per the germline V gene, CDR1 is SGHAT and CDR2 is FQNNGV. V lost 7 bases to trimming and J lost 4 bases; unmatched junction nucleotides: 5. The CDR3 is 13 amino acids. The CDR3 DNA follows: TGTGCCAGCACAGCGGGAAGGTCAGATACGCAGTATTTT. This encodes CASTAGRSDTQYF.

The chain recombines TRBV7-3 with TRBJ2-1; D perhaps matches TRBD2 (6 bases). The CDR3 is 15 amino acids. Germline-derived CDR1 and CDR2 are SGHTA and FQGTGA. Trimming removed 8 bases at V and 6 bases at J, with 20 bases between. The CDR3 DNA follows: TGTGCCAGCTCGGAGGGGCTTGTTCGGCTCAATGAGCAGTTCTTC. It codes for CASSEGLVRLNEQFF.

The table lists this clone with a count of one. This sequence joins TRBV7-9 and TRBJ2-5; 9 bases align to TRBD2. Germline V gives CDR1 SEHNR, CDR2 FQNEAQ (reference sequence). J was trimmed by 5 bases and V by 3 bases; bases with no gene match: 7. This CDR3 has 15 amino acids. Here the CDR3 DNA reads TGTGCCAGCAGCTTGGCGGGAGGGCCGAGGGAGACCCAGTACTTC. It is translated as CASSLAGGPRETQYF.

The genes are TRBV7-6 and TRBJ2-1; TRBD2 matches 7 bases. The V segment lost 1 base and the J segment 8 bases; nucleotides outside the gene matches: 11. Germline-derived CDR1 and CDR2 are SGHVS and FNYEAQ. The CDR3 covers 16 residues. CDR3 residues: CASSLEIGGSWDEQFF. The CDR3 DNA follows: TGTGCCAGCAGCTTAGAGATCGGCGGGAGTTGGGATGAGCAGTTCTTC. Full variable domain (missing parts from reference TRBV7-6 and TRBJ2-1): GAGVSQSPRYKVTKRGQDVALRCDPISGHVSLYWYRQALGQGPEFLTYFNYEAQQDKSGLPNDRFSAERPEGSISTLTIQRTEQRDSAMYRCASSLEIGGSWDEQFFGPGTRLTVL.

The genes are TRBV14 and TRBJ2-3; TRBD2 might be the D (5 bases). CDR1 is SGHDN and CDR2 is FVKESK in the germline V gene. The CDR3 spans 14 residues. V shed 2 bases and J shed 7 bases, with 13 bases lying between them. CDR3 protein: CASSQSSSRHTQYF. The CDR3 nucleotides read TGTGCCAGCAGCCAATCTAGCTCTAGGCATACGCAGTATTTT.